This TCR beta chain emerged from a study of response to subunit inactivated influenza vaccine. Findings and limits, study-wide: The authors offered the suggestion that each seasonal influenza vaccination recruits few new T cells.

The germline gives CDR1 DFQATT, CDR2 SNEGSKA (reference sequence). Trimming pared 6 bases from V and 1 base from J, leaving 9 bases between. This CDR3 spans 12 amino acids. Concerning this clonotype: Its specificity is unknown.

TCRdb reprocessed the RT-PCR reads with MiXCR, giving one entry per CDR3 protein. The sample lists 610,000 or so distinct CDR3 sequences, 14% seen once, with roughly 11% in the top ten. This TCR was sampled from a man in his fifties who received an inactivated influenza vaccine. J is TRBJ1-1 and V is TRBV20-1; no clear D gene. The input for sequencing was PBMCs from blood, taken 11 to 12 days after vaccination. The DNA of the CDR3 is TGCAGTGCCCTCGACACGAACACTGAAGCTTTCTTT. Translating it yields CSALDTNTEAFF.